This T cell receptor (beta chain) was documented in a study of blood T cell repertoires in COVID-19. Original data processing: The assay estimated nucleated cells by amplifying reference gene primers. The assay was immunoSEQ multiplex PCR, and TCRdb's table has in-frame clones only and misses some. From that table come the V and J calls and clone size; the DNA was used to work out D and trimming. The table has 100,000 to 150,000 clones, 80% to 85% seen once. The CDR3 sequence is 13 residues long. Germline CDR1 LNHDA, CDR2 SQIVND (reference sequence). The J segment lost 6 bases and the V segment lost 4 bases, leaving 1 base of the junction unmatched.

Material for sequencing was PBMCs or T cells enriched from blood (not recorded which). The receptor's source is a woman aged 25 to 39 who had recovered from COVID-19. The chain has TRBV19 and TRBJ1-5, with 9 bases fitting TRBD1. This CDR3 reads CASSTDRGQPQHF. The DNA of the CDR3 is TGTGCCAGTAGTACGGACAGGGGTCAGCCCCAGCATTTT.